The sample holds many counts of the clone carrying this T cell receptor (beta chain). Antigen specificity is unknown. The CDR3 length is 13 residues. V gave up 2 bases and J gave up 3 bases, with 8 bases separating them. Germline CDR1 and CDR2: SGHTA and FQGNSA. The data were obtained in a study of identical twins. Study-wide results and limits: Twin pairs' shared out-of-frame alpha sequences were enriched in low generation probability. Twin sharing of out-of-frame TCR alpha was underestimated by models in monozygotic pairs. Insertions were fewer in abundant cord blood beta clonotypes, whereas memory repertoires showed none of this pattern.

A universal primer site came from template switching; cDNA carried unique molecular identifiers. TCRdb used MiXCR to reprocess the 5' RACE reads, holding one entry per CDR3 protein. The sample records a few hundred thousand distinct CDR3 sequences, just under 10% being singletons. These records were also assigned to another study, of yellow fever vaccine responses in identical twins.

The chain has TRBV7-2 and TRBJ2-7; the D gene is possibly TRBD2 (6 bases). The sequencing sample was made of PBMCs. This sequence was found in a young woman in good health. This CDR3 reads CASSLSGRYEQYF. The CDR3 nucleotides are TGTGCCAGCAGCTTAAGCGGGCGCTACGAGCAGTACTTC.